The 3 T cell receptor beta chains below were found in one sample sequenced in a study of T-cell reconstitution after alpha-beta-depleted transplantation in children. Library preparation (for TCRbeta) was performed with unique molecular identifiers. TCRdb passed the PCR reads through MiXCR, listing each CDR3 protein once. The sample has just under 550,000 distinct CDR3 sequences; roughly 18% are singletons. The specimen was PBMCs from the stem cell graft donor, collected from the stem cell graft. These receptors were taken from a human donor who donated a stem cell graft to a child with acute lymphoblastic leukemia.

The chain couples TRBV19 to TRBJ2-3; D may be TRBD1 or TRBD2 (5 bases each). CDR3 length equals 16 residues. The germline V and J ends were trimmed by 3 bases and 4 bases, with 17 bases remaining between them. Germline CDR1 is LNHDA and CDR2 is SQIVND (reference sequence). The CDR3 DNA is TGTGCCAGTAGTATTGCGGCCGGGGCAAGGGCAGATACGCAGTATTTT. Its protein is CASSIAAGARADTQYF.

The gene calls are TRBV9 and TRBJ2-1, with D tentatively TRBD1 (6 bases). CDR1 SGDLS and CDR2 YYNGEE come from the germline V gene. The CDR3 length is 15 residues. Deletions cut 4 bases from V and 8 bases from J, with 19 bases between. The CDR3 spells CASSPEGVRSDEQFF. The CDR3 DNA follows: TGTGCCAGCAGCCCCGAGGGGGTCCGGTCCGATGAGCAGTTCTTC. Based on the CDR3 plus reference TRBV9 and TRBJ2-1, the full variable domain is DSGVTQTPKHLITATGQRVTLRCSPRSGDLSVYWYQQSLDQGLQFLIQYYNGEERAKGNILERFSAQQFPDLHSELNLSSLELGDSALYFCASSPEGVRSDEQFFGPGTRLTVL.

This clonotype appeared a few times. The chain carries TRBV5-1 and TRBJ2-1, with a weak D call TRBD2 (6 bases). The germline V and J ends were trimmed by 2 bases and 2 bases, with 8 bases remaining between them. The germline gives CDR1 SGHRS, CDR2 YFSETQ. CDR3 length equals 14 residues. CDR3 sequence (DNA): TGCGCCAGCAGCTTCGGCGGGACCTACAATGAGCAGTTCTTC. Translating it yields CASSFGGTYNEQFF.